This T cell receptor beta chain was retrieved from a study of T cell responses to AZD1222 COVID-19 vaccine. Of note for this clone: Its antigen is undetermined.

Whole-study findings and limits: Reports say nearly half of spike-specific TCRs go after unmutated variant regions. Repertoire samples came only from after the peak T cell response. Spike-spanning, vaccine-associated CD4 TCRs were dominant at 160-218 and 743-854.

Assay used: immunoSEQ multiplex PCR; TCRdb lists only in-frame clones, some missing. The data show more than 100,000 clones, roughly 87% seen once. This CDR3 has 14 residues. Germline V gene lookup returns CDR1 SGHNT and CDR2 YENEEA. V was pared by 5 bases and J by 4 bases, with 5 bases of the junction left unmatched. The sequencing used peripheral blood, collected on day 0 of AZD1222 vaccination. V is TRBV11-3 and J is TRBJ1-3, with 7 bases aligning to TRBD1. The source of this sequence is an adult in good health. CDR3 amino acids: CASSPTGSGNTIYF. The CDR3 nucleotides are TGTGCCAGCAGCCCGACAGGGTCCGGAAACACCATATATTTT.